These 26 T cell receptor beta chains came from one sample sequenced in a study of early T cells in non-severe SARS-CoV-2 infection (dated by TCRdb to the early 2020s). Libraries were built with 5' RACE. These reads were obtained on a NextSeq 500. Using fastp at Q25 and MiXCR, TCRdb reprocessed the public reads and kept productive beta chains. Each CDR3 protein gets just one entry, which takes the most common genes and DNA from the rows behind it. The sample profile shows tens of thousands of distinct CDR3 sequences; 4.5% to 6% of them were found once. Together, the top ten hold 20% to 25% of the sample. Sequencing was performed on whole blood. The source is an adult who was a healthcare worker with PCR-confirmed SARS-CoV-2 infection or an uninfected control (not recorded which).

This clonotype appeared a few times. The chain joins TRBV18 to TRBJ2-7, with 12 bases that match TRBD2. CDR3 length: 15 amino acids. Germline lookup yields CDR1 KGHSH and CDR2 LQKENI. V gave up 2 bases and J gave up 5 bases; unmatched junction bases: 4. CDR3 amino acids: CASSPNLAGGDEQYF. CDR3 DNA sequence: TGTGCCAGCTCACCAAATCTAGCGGGAGGGGACGAGCAGTACTTC.

This sequence joins TRBV19 and TRBJ2-1, with D possibly TRBD1 on 6 matching bases. CDR1 is LNHDA, CDR2 SQIVND, per germline (reference sequence). This CDR3 has 14 amino acids. V lost 1 base to trimming and J lost 5 bases, with 9 bases between them. DNA of the CDR3: TGTGCCAGTAGTATAGGTGGGACAAACAATGAGCAGTTCTTC. Translation: CASSIGGTNNEQFF.

The table lists this clonotype with many counts. The CDR3 DNA reads as TGTGCCTGGAGGGCTGCGGGACAGGGGAACACCGGGGAGCTGTTTTTT. It specifies CAWRAAGQGNTGELFF. The chain is built from TRBV30 and TRBJ2-2; 9 bases match TRBD1. The junction had 6 bases not matched to a gene; V was cut back by 3 bases and J by 1 base. The length of the CDR3 is 16 residues. CDR1 and CDR2 from the germline V gene are GTSNPN and SVGIG (reference sequence).

This clonotype was seen at least ten times. The chain has TRBV7-2 and TRBJ2-1, with D unresolved. The CDR3 consists of 11 residues. CDR1 is SGHTA and CDR2 is FQGNSA in the germline V gene. V was trimmed by 1 base and J by 8 bases, leaving 3 bases between them. CDR3: CASSLEYEQFF. The CDR3 DNA reads TGTGCCAGCAGCTTAGAGTATGAGCAGTTCTTC.

The table lists this clonotype with a few counts. V and J are TRBV14 and TRBJ2-3; TRBD2 aligns across 8 bases. Trimming took 2 bases from V and 9 from J; bases not matched to a gene: 7. Germline V gene sequence: CDR1 SGHDN, CDR2 FVKESK. The CDR3 totals 14 residues. This chain's CDR3 is CASSQYSTSVTQYF. The CDR3, as DNA: TGTGCCAGCAGCCAATATTCGACTAGCGTAACGCAGTATTTT.

This clonotype was detected ten times or more. The gene calls are TRBV11-2 and TRBJ2-7, with D hard to call. The germline V gene encodes CDR1 SGHAT and CDR2 FQNNGV. V dropped 2 bases and J dropped 5 bases, with 7 bases sitting between them. The length of the CDR3 is 12 residues. The CDR3 DNA reads TGTGCCAGCAGCTTACGAACAGACGAGCAGTACTTC. Protein product: CASSLRTDEQYF.

This clonotype was counted many times. This sequence joins TRBV7-3 and TRBJ2-2; D is uncertain. This CDR3 is 15 amino acids long. Germline V gene sequence: CDR1 SGHTA, CDR2 FQGTGA. The V end was cut by 3 bases, the J end by 0 bases, with 8 bases between. Here the CDR3 DNA reads TGTGCCAGCAGCTTCAGTCTGACGAACACCGGGGAGCTGTTTTTT. Its translation: CASSFSLTNTGELFF.

The chain has TRBV12-3 or TRBV12-4 and TRBJ2-2; 12 positions match TRBD2. After removal of 6 bases from V and 3 bases from J, the junction contained 11 bases not matched to a gene. This CDR3 has 18 residues. The CDR3 DNA is TGTGCCAGCAGCCTCTCGACTAGCGGGAGAGGAGACACCGGGGAGCTGTTTTTT. This translates into CASSLSTSGRGDTGELFF.

This clonotype was counted at least ten times. The V gene is TRBV9, the J gene TRBJ2-1; D unclear. CDR3 length equals 16 residues. CDR1 is SGDLS, CDR2 YYNGEE, per germline. V was pared by 0 bases and J by 7 bases, with 17 bases between. CDR3 loop: CASSVGASAELNEQFF. The CDR3 nucleotides read TGTGCCAGCAGCGTAGGGGCTTCCGCCGAATTAAATGAGCAGTTCTTC.

Many counts were recorded for this clonotype. The rearrangement uses TRBV12-3 or TRBV12-4 and TRBJ2-7, with 7 bases lining up with TRBD1. CDR3 length: 15 residues. V trimming: 2 bases; J trimming: 0 bases; junction bases outside the gene matches: 4. CDR3 DNA sequence: TGTGCCAGCAGTTTAAGGGGGCACAGCTCCTACGAGCAGTACTTC. Its translation: CASSLRGHSSYEQYF.

The J gene is TRBJ2-1, the V gene TRBV7-6; 11 nucleotides match TRBD2. The CDR3 runs 15 residues. Germline V lookup: CDR1 SGHVS, CDR2 FNYEAQ. V gave up 1 base and J gave up 10 bases; unmatched junction bases: 6. In DNA form, the CDR3 reads TGTGCCAGCAGCTTAGAGACTAGCGGGATAGGCGAGCAGTTCTTC. Residues: CASSLETSGIGEQFF.

The chain uses TRBV5-1 and TRBJ1-1, with D uncertain. Deletions cut 2 bases from V and 4 bases from J, with 12 bases between. The CDR3 loop spans 14 amino acids. The V gene's germline CDR1 is SGHRS and CDR2 YFSETQ. In DNA, the CDR3 is TGCGCCAGCAGCTTTCAGGTTTCGGGCACTGAAGCTTTCTTT. Translating it yields CASSFQVSGTEAFF.

In its sample, this clonotype was seen a few times. V gene TRBV5-1 combines with J gene TRBJ2-7, with 8 bases identical to TRBD1. J gave up 9 bases and V 6 bases, and 11 bases lay outside the gene matches. Germline CDR1 is SGHRS and CDR2 is YFSETQ. The CDR3 is made up of 13 amino acids. The DNA for the CDR3 is TGCGCCAGCACTCCAGGGGGCACCTGGGGGCAGTACTTC. This encodes CASTPGGTWGQYF.

This clonotype turned up a few times. The V gene is TRBV2, the J gene TRBJ1-1; 9 nucleotides line up with TRBD1. The V segment lost 5 bases and the J segment 3 bases; nucleotides outside the gene matches: 1. CDR1 SNHLY and CDR2 FYNNEI come from the germline V gene. The length of the CDR3 is 13 residues. CDR3 residues: CASSRQGDTEAFF. The CDR3 DNA reads TGTGCCAGCAGTCGACAGGGGGACACTGAAGCTTTCTTT. The variable domain in full, with the rest retrieved from reference TRBV2 and TRBJ1-1, is EPEVTQTPSHQVTQMGQEVILRCVPISNHLYFYWYRQILGQKVEFLVSFYNNEISEKSEIFDDQFSVERPDGSNFTLKIRSTKLEDSAMYFCASSRQGDTEAFFGQGTRLTVV.

The J gene is TRBJ2-5, the V gene TRBV5-1; D perhaps matches TRBD1 (5 bases). CDR1 is SGHRS and CDR2 is YFSETQ in the germline V gene. V was shortened by 6 bases and J by 5 bases, with 20 bases between the two germline ends. This CDR3 has 15 residues. CDR3 region: CASNEQGYGQETQYF. The DNA for the CDR3 is TGCGCCAGCAACGAGCAGGGATATGGGCAGGAGACCCAGTACTTC. The full variable domain, with the rest looked up from reference TRBV5-1 and TRBJ2-5, is KAGVTQTPRYLIKTRGQQVTLSCSPISGHRSVSWYQQTPGQGLQFLFEYFSETQRNKGNFPGRFSGRQFSNSRSEMNVSTLELGDSALYLCASNEQGYGQETQYFGPGTRLLVL.

This clonotype was counted ten times or more. The V and J genes are TRBV7-2 and TRBJ1-4; D ambiguous. This CDR3 has 15 residues. CDR1 is SGHTA and CDR2 is FQGNSA in the germline V gene. Trimming left V 0 bases short and J 0 bases short, with 5 bases between. CDR3 DNA: TGTGCCAGCAGCTTAGCCGGAACAACTAATGAAAAACTGTTTTTT. Translated, it gives CASSLAGTTNEKLFF.

The table lists this clonotype with many counts. The CDR3 region is CASGTALYDYGYTF. CDR3 bases: TGTGCCAGCGGTACAGCGCTTTATGACTATGGCTACACCTTC. The chain links TRBV6-1 to TRBJ1-2; D is undetermined. The CDR3 has 14 amino acids. V was clipped by 8 bases and J by 3 bases, with 16 bases between them. Germline V gives CDR1 MNHNS, CDR2 SASEGT.

In its sample, this clonotype was seen many times. The chain employs TRBV4-3 and TRBJ2-2; the match to TRBD2 covers 7 bases. The germline CDR1 and CDR2 sequences are LGHNA and YSLEER. Trimming cost V 6 bases and J 4 bases; bases outside gene matches: 8. The CDR3 contains 15 residues. CDR3 in DNA: TGCGCCAGCAGTGCCGGGACTACAGGCACCGGGGAGCTGTTTTTT. This gives the protein CASSAGTTGTGELFF.

In this sample, this clonotype turned up many times. The chain has TRBV11-1 and TRBJ1-1; D is perhaps TRBD1 (5 bases). Germline values: CDR1 SGHAT, CDR2 FQDESV (reference sequence). V was clipped by 5 bases and J by 8 bases, with 15 bases between them. The CDR3 spans 13 residues. This CDR3 reads CASSATEGTEAFF. The CDR3 DNA sequence: TGTGCCAGCAGCGCAACCGAAGGGACCGAAGCTTTCTTT.

This clonotype turned up a few times. V and J are TRBV7-2 and TRBJ2-3; 7 nucleotides match TRBD2. V lost 1 base and J lost 2; bases outside the gene matches: 6. The CDR3 has 16 residues. Looked up from germline, CDR1 is SGHTA and CDR2 is FQGNSA. CDR3 loop: CASSLVASGFTDTQYF. The CDR3 DNA reads TGTGCCAGCAGCTTAGTGGCTAGCGGATTCACAGATACGCAGTATTTT.

This clonotype was seen ten or more times. The J gene is TRBJ2-3, the V gene TRBV27, with unresolved D. CDR1 MNHEY and CDR2 SMNVEV come from the germline V gene (reference sequence). The CDR3 runs to 14 residues. Trimming stripped 4 bases from V and 5 bases from J, with 13 bases between. The CDR3, as DNA: TGTGCCAGCAGTTCATGGGCCCAACAAGATACGCAGTATTTT. It is translated as CASSSWAQQDTQYF.

The CDR3 here is CSARLAGLSEQFF. CDR3 coding DNA: TGCAGTGCAAGACTAGCGGGGCTATCTGAGCAGTTCTTC. The chain recombines TRBV20-1 with TRBJ2-1; 11 positions match TRBD2. Germline CDR1 and CDR2: DFQATT and SNEGSKA (reference sequence). The V segment lost 6 bases and the J segment 9 bases; nucleotides outside the gene matches: 7. There are 13 residues in the CDR3.

This clonotype was seen at least ten times. This sequence joins TRBV7-9 and TRBJ2-3; unclear D gene. The CDR3 is 14 amino acids. The V end was cut by 3 bases, the J end by 6 bases, with 13 bases between. The germline V gene encodes CDR1 SEHNR and CDR2 FQNEAQ (reference sequence). The CDR3 nucleotides read TGTGCCAGCAGCTTGGGAACTTCCGCGGATACGCAGTATTTT. This encodes CASSLGTSADTQYF.

This clonotype occurred a few times. The chain uses TRBV20-1 and TRBJ1-1; TRBD1 matches 10 bases. This CDR3 contains 15 residues. Germline loops: CDR1 DFQATT, CDR2 SNEGSKA (reference sequence). V was pared by 2 bases and J by 5 bases, with 8 bases of the junction left unmatched. CDR3 in DNA: TGCAGTGCTAGATCTGGACAGGGGGATCTTACTGAAGCTTTCTTT. Translation gives CSARSGQGDLTEAFF.

The rearrangement uses TRBV7-9 and TRBJ2-1; 9 nucleotides line up with TRBD2. The CDR3 runs 15 residues. Germline CDR1 reads SEHNR; CDR2 reads FQNEAQ (reference sequence). V was clipped by 5 bases and J by 5 bases; unmatched bases: 7. The CDR3 DNA follows: TGTGCCAGCAGCCTAACTCGACTAGCGGACAATGAGCAGTTCTTC. Amino acids: CASSLTRLADNEQFF.

This clonotype was seen at least ten times. The chain carries TRBV10-1 and TRBJ2-3, with 8 bases aligning to TRBD1. This CDR3 has 14 amino acids. V shed 6 bases, J shed 5 bases, and the junction held 7 bases outside the gene matches. Germline CDR1 reads WNHNN; CDR2 reads SYGVQD (reference sequence). CDR3 sequence (DNA): TGCGCCAGCAGCGGGGACAGGAGGGGAGATACGCAGTATTTT. It is translated as CASSGDRRGDTQYF.